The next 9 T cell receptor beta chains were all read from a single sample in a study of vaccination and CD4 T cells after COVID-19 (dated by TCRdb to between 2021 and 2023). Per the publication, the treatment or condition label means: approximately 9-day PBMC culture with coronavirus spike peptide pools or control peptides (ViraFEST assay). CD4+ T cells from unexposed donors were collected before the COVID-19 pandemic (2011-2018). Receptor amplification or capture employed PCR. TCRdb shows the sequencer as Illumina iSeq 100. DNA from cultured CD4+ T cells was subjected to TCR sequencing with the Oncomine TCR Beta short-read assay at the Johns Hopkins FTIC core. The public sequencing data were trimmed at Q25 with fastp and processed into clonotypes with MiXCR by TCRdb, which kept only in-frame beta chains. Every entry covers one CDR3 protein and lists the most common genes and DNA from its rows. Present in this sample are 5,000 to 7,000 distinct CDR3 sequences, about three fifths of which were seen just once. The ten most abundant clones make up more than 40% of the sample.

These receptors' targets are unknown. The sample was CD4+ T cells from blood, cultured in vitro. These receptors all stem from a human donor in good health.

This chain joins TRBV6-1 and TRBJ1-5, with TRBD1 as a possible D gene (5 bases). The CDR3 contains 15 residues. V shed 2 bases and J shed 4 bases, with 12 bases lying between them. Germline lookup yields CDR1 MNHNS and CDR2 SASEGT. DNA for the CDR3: TGTGCCAGCAGTGAATCCCAGGGCATTAATCAGCCCCAGCATTTT. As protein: CASSESQGINQPQHF.

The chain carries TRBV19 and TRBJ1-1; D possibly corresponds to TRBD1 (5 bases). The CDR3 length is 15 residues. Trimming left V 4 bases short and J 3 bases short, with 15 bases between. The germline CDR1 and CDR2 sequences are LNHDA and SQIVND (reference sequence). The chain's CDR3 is CASSTTADPHTEAFF. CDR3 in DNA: TGTGCCAGTAGTACGACAGCGGATCCGCACACTGAAGCTTTCTTT.

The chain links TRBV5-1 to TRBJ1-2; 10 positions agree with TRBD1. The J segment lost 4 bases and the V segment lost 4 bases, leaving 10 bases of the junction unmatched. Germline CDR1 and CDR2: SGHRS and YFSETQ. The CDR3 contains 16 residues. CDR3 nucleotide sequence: TGCGCCAGCAGCGACGGGACAGGGGCGATTACCTATGGCTACACCTTC. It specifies CASSDGTGAITYGYTF.

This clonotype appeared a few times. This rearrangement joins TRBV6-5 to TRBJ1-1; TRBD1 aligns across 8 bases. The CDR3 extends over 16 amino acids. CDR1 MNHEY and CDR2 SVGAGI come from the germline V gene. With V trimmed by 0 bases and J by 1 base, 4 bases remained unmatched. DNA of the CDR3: TGTGCCAGCAGTTACTCAGCAGGGGGCAAGAACACTGAAGCTTTCTTT. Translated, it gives CASSYSAGGKNTEAFF.

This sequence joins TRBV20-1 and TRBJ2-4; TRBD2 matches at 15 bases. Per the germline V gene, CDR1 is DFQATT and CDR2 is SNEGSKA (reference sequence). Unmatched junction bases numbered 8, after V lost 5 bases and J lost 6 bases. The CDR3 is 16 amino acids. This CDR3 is CSAYASGLAGGNIQYF. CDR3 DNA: TGCAGTGCTTACGCCTCGGGACTAGCGGGGGGAAACATTCAGTACTTC.

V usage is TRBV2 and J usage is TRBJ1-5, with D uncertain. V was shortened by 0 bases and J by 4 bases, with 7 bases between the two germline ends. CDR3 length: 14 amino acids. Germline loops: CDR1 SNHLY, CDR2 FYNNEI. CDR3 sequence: CASSEAARNQPQHF. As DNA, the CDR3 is TGTGCCAGCAGTGAAGCAGCAAGGAATCAGCCCCAGCATTTT.

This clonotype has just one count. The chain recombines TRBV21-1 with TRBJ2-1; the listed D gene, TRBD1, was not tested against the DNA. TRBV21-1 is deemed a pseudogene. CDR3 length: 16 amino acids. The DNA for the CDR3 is TGTGCCAGCAGCAAAGCCGTAAGCTCAGGGGACAATGAGCAGTTCTTC. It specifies CASSKAVSSGDNEQFF.

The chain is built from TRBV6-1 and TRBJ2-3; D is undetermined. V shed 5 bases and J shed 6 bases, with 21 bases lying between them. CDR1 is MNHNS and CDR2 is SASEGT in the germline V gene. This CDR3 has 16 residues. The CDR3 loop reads CASSPPPSQSRDTQYF. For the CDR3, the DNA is TGTGCCAGCAGTCCCCCCCCCAGCCAATCCCGGGATACGCAGTATTTT.

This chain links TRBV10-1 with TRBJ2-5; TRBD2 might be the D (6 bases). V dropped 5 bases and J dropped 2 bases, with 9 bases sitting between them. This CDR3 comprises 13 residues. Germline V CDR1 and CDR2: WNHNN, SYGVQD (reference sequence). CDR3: CASSSRGQETQYF. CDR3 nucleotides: TGCGCCAGCAGTTCCCGGGGGCAAGAGACCCAGTACTTC.